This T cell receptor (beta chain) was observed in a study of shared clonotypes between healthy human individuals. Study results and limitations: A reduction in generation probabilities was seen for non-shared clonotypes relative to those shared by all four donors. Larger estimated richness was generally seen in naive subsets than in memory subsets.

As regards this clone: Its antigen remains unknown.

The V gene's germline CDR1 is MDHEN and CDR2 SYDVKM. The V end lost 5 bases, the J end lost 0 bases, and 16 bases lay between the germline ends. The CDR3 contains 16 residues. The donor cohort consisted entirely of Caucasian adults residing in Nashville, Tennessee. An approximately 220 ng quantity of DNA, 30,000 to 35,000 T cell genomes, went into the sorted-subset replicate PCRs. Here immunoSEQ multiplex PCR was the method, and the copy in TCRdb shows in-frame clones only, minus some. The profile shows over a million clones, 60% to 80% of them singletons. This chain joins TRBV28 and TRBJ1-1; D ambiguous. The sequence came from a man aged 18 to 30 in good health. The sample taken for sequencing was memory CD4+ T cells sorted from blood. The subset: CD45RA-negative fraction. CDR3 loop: CASSTLSWTLNTEAFF. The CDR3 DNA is TGTGCCAGCAGTACTCTCTCGTGGACCTTGAACACTGAAGCTTTCTTT. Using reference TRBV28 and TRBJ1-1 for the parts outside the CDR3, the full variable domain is DVKVTQSSRYLVKRTGEKVFLECVQDMDHENMFWYRQDPGLGLRLIYFSYDVKMKEKGDIPEGYSVSREKKERFSLILESASTNQTSMYLCASSTLSWTLNTEAFFGQGTRLTVV.